The 16 T cell receptor beta chains below all came from one sample that was sequenced in a study of spatial heterogeneity in lung cancer. TCRdb called the 5' RACE reads again in MiXCR, with one record for every CDR3 protein. In the table there are about 52,000 distinct CDR3 sequences, roughly 7% of which are singletons. Sample time point: sample taken at primary tumor resection. No cells were sorted before sequencing. The whole RNA sequenced was extracted from tumor, nontumor lung or frozen PBMC. The input for sequencing was PBMCs, taken at surgery. These receptors came from a female donor with early-stage non-small cell lung cancer.

This clonotype was seen repeatedly, ten times or more. V is TRBV6-6 and J is TRBJ2-1; D ambiguous. The CDR3 has 13 amino acids. The V end lost 6 bases, the J end lost 3 bases, and 9 bases lay between the germline ends. CDR1 is MNHNY, CDR2 SVGAGI, per germline (reference sequence). CDR3 region: CASRLGNYNEQFF. The CDR3 coding sequence is TGTGCCAGCAGACTGGGGAACTACAATGAGCAGTTCTTC.

V is TRBV10-3 and J is TRBJ1-2; D is unclear. This CDR3 region has 16 residues. V lost 0 bases, J lost 6 bases, and 17 bases lay in between. Germline-derived CDR1 and CDR2 are ENHRY and SYGVKD. The DNA of the CDR3 is TGTGCCATCAGTGAGTCCTTATCCGGCGGGGAGAATGGCTACACCTTC. Translation gives CAISESLSGGENGYTF.

Only a few counts were recorded for this clonotype. The rearrangement links TRBV25-1 to TRBJ2-7, with no clear D. V dropped 7 bases and J dropped 2 bases, with 12 bases sitting between them. The CDR3 covers 13 residues. Germline CDR1 MGHDK, CDR2 SYGVNS. The CDR3 spells CASTSGETYEQYF. The CDR3 nucleotides are TGTGCCAGCACTAGTGGGGAAACCTACGAGCAGTACTTC.

The sample holds many counts of this clonotype. The chain has TRBV2 and TRBJ1-4; D unresolved. The CDR3 loop spans 14 amino acids. V lost 8 bases and J 4 bases, leaving 14 bases between the germline ends. Germline loops: CDR1 SNHLY, CDR2 FYNNEI. The CDR3 loop is CASQREAVNEKLFF. CDR3 nucleotides: TGTGCCAGCCAAAGGGAGGCCGTTAATGAAAAACTGTTTTTT.

This clonotype was detected a few times. J is TRBJ2-1 and V is TRBV20-1; 8 bases map to TRBD1. Germline CDR1 is DFQATT and CDR2 is SNEGSKA (reference sequence). The CDR3 is made up of 13 amino acids. Germline trimming cut 1 base from V and 12 bases from J; bases unmatched to any gene: 8. The CDR3, as DNA: TGCAGTGCTAGAGCGACAGGGGTTGACGCGCAGTTCTTC. Protein sequence: CSARATGVDAQFF.

This clonotype came up many times. The gene calls are TRBV20-1 and TRBJ2-3; tentative D call: TRBD2 (5 bases). V was trimmed by 6 bases and J by 1 base, leaving 8 bases between them. The CDR3 loop spans 12 amino acids. In germline, CDR1 is DFQATT, CDR2 SNEGSKA (reference sequence). In DNA form, the CDR3 reads TGCAGTGCGGGAGAAGGCACAGATACGCAGTATTTT. It codes for CSAGEGTDTQYF.

This clonotype occurred many times. The chain employs TRBV20-1 and TRBJ2-7; D possibly corresponds to TRBD2 (6 bases). Germline V CDR1 and CDR2: DFQATT, SNEGSKA (reference sequence). Trimming took off 6 bases at V and 4 bases at J, with 16 bases between the two ends. CDR3 length: 13 amino acids. The CDR3 loop is CSAYTPGLYEQYF. In nucleotides, the CDR3 is TGCAGTGCATATACCCCGGGACTTTACGAGCAGTACTTC.

Comment on this clonotype: A read error may explain this, as a much larger clone is one base away. This rearrangement joins TRBV28 to TRBJ2-3; tentatively, D is TRBD2 (6 bases). Germline V gene sequence: CDR1 MDHEN, CDR2 SYDVKM. The CDR3 extends over 15 amino acids. The V end was cut by 3 bases, the J end by 6 bases, with 16 bases between. The CDR3 region is CASSLGTSKLDTQYF. The CDR3, as DNA: TGTGCCAGCAGTTTGGGGACTTCGAAATTGGATACGCAGTATTTT.

This clonotype has a count of ten or more. The J gene is TRBJ2-7, the V gene TRBV7-2; 7 nucleotides line up with TRBD2. In germline, CDR1 is SGHTA, CDR2 FQGNSA. This CDR3 comprises 13 residues. V lost 2 bases and J lost 4; bases outside the gene matches: 2. CDR3 sequence reads: CASSLSGGYEQYF. CDR3 nucleotides: TGTGCCAGCAGCTTATCCGGGGGGTACGAGCAGTACTTC.

The chain uses TRBV7-2 and TRBJ1-3, with TRBD1 matching over 9 bases. V trimming: 5 bases; J trimming: 1 base; junction bases outside the gene matches: 6. Looked up from germline, CDR1 is SGHTA and CDR2 is FQGNSA. The length of the CDR3 is 16 residues. The CDR3 loop reads CASSITGGASGNTIYF. In DNA form, the CDR3 reads TGTGCCAGCAGCATCACAGGGGGCGCTTCTGGAAACACCATATATTTT.

This clonotype appeared many times. The chain employs TRBV5-1 and TRBJ1-1; D perhaps matches TRBD1 (5 bases). The CDR3 is 16 residues long. The germline V gene encodes CDR1 SGHRS and CDR2 YFSETQ. The V gene lost 5 bases and the J gene lost 8 bases, with 25 bases spanning the gap. DNA for the CDR3: TGCGCCAGCAGTCAGGATCCAGGGAGCAGCAGGCCAGAAGCTTTCTTT. Its translation: CASSQDPGSSRPEAFF.

This clonotype showed up many times. This sequence joins TRBV4-2 and TRBJ2-5; TRBD1 matches at 7 bases. CDR1 and CDR2 (germline): LGHNA, YNFKEQ. The CDR3 runs 15 residues. V shed 0 bases and J 5 bases; nucleotides not matched to a gene: 6. In DNA form, the CDR3 reads TGTGCCAGCAGCCAAGACCCAGGGGGAGATGAGACCCAGTACTTC. Translated, it gives CASSQDPGGDETQYF.

The rearrangement uses TRBV28 and TRBJ2-7, with D unclear. In germline, CDR1 is MDHEN, CDR2 SYDVKM. Deletions cut 6 bases from V and 6 bases from J, with 12 bases between. This CDR3 spans 12 amino acids. CDR3 bases: TGTGCCAGCAGCCCACTGAACCGCGAGCAGTACTTC. This sequence encodes CASSPLNREQYF.

This clonotype was observed at least ten times. The rearrangement links TRBV4-2 to TRBJ2-7, with 7 nucleotides matching TRBD1. V gave up 0 bases and J gave up 2 bases; unmatched junction bases: 1. Germline loops: CDR1 LGHNA, CDR2 YNFKEQ. This CDR3 has 14 amino acids. The CDR3 DNA sequence: TGTGCCAGCAGCCAAGAGACAGGGACCTACGAGCAGTACTTC. Translated, it gives CASSQETGTYEQYF.

By sample fraction, this clonotype is medium-sized (0.01 to 0.1%). The chain couples TRBV5-4 to TRBJ2-5, with D perhaps given as TRBD1 or TRBD2 (5 bases each). The CDR3 spans 15 residues. Trimming took off 3 bases at V and 3 bases at J, with 15 bases between the two ends. Looked up from germline, CDR1 is SGHNT and CDR2 is YYREEE (reference sequence). The CDR3 region is CASSYLGRIEETQYF. In nucleotides, the CDR3 is TGTGCCAGCAGCTACCTGGGACGCATAGAAGAGACCCAGTACTTC.

This clonotype was recorded at least ten times. V usage is TRBV9 and J usage is TRBJ2-1; D remains unclear. Germline V lookup: CDR1 SGDLS, CDR2 YYNGEE. V was shortened by 4 bases and J by 0 bases, with 11 bases between the two germline ends. CDR3 length: 15 residues. DNA of the CDR3: TGTGCCAGCAGCATGGACCGGAGCTCCTACAATGAGCAGTTCTTC. It specifies CASSMDRSSYNEQFF.